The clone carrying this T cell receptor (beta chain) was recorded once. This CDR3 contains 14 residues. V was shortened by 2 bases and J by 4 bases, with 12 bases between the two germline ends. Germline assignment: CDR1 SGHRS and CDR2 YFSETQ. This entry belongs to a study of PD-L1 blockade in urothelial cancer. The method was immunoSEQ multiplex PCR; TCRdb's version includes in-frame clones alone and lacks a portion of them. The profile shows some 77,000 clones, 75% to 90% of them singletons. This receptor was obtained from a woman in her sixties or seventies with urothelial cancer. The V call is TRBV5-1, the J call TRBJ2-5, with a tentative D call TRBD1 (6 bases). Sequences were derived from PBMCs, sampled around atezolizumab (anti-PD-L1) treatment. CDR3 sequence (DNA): TGCGCCAGCAGCTTCAAACAGGGTCCAGAGACCCAGTACTTC. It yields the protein CASSFKQGPETQYF.